This T cell receptor beta chain was captured in a study of early T cells in non-severe SARS-CoV-2 infection. Turning to the study itself: Sequencing was performed on bulk RNA from unsorted whole blood, leaving chains unpaired.

The CDR3 sequence is 14 residues long. Germline CDR1 SGHRS, CDR2 YFSETQ. After removal of 3 bases from V and 6 bases from J, the junction contained 6 bases not matched to a gene. This clonotype was seen a handful of times. The protocol attached unique molecular identifiers to individual cDNA molecules. TCRdb ran MiXCR on the 5' RACE reads and lists one entry per CDR3 protein. The data show some 80,000 distinct CDR3 sequences, 12% seen once. This chain connects TRBV5-1 to TRBJ1-1, with 9 bases fitting TRBD1. The sequence derives from an adult who was a healthcare worker with PCR-confirmed SARS-CoV-2 infection or an uninfected control (not recorded which). What was sequenced was whole blood. The DNA of the CDR3 is TGCGCCAGCAGCTATCGGACAGGGGAGGCTGAAGCTTTCTTT. It codes for CASSYRTGEAEAFF. The variable domain in full, completed from reference TRBV5-1 and TRBJ1-1, reads KAGVTQTPRYLIKTRGQQVTLSCSPISGHRSVSWYQQTPGQGLQFLFEYFSETQRNKGNFPGRFSGRQFSNSRSEMNVSTLELGDSALYLCASSYRTGEAEAFFGQGTRLTVV.